Shown below are 8 T cell receptor beta chains from a single sample sequenced in a study of blood T cell repertoires in COVID-19. Sequencing was performed with immunoSEQ multiplex PCR; in TCRdb, only in-frame clones are kept and a portion is missing. Of 100,000 to 120,000 clones in the sample, around four fifths were seen once. The source material was peripheral blood. The receptors were sampled from a woman in her 70s with acute or convalescent COVID-19.

This sequence joins TRBV6-2 or TRBV6-3 and TRBJ2-1; 10 bases align to TRBD2. The CDR3 is 17 residues long. CDR1 is MNHEY and CDR2 is SVGEGT in the germline V gene. The J segment lost 5 bases and the V segment lost 2 bases, leaving 9 bases of the junction unmatched. The CDR3 spells CASSYMVAGGQNNEQFF. The CDR3 region has the DNA TGTGCCAGCAGTTACATGGTAGCGGGGGGCCAAAACAATGAGCAGTTCTTC.

The chain recombines TRBV6-2 or TRBV6-3 with TRBJ1-2; D gene unclear. Trimming pared 4 bases from V and 7 bases from J, leaving 7 bases between. The CDR3 sequence is 11 residues long. CDR1 is MNHEY, CDR2 SVGEGT, per germline. CDR3 bases: TGTGCCAGCAGTTCCCCTACTGGCTACACCTTC. Encoded protein: CASSSPTGYTF.

This clone came up once. The chain joins TRBV24-1 to TRBJ1-5; 7 bases line up with TRBD1. J gave up 0 bases and V 10 bases, and 17 bases lay outside the gene matches. Germline CDR1 KGHDR, CDR2 SFDVKD. The CDR3 consists of 18 residues. CDR3 in amino acids: CATSTLGQDVHSNQPQHF. The CDR3 DNA sequence: TGTGCCACTAGTACGCTTGGACAGGACGTGCATAGCAATCAGCCCCAGCATTTT.

This sequence joins TRBV28 and TRBJ2-7, with 7 nucleotides matching TRBD1. The CDR3 extends over 15 amino acids. CDR1 MDHEN and CDR2 SYDVKM come from the germline V gene. J lost 6 bases, V lost 4 bases, and 12 bases had no gene match. CDR3 loop: CASSSWDRLYVEQYF. In DNA, the CDR3 is TGTGCCAGCAGTTCTTGGGACAGACTTTACGTCGAGCAGTACTTC.

In DNA form, the CDR3 reads TGTGCCAGCACCCGGACAGGGAAAATTCTGAGGAGCTCTGGAAACACCATATATTTT. It is translated as CASTRTGKILRSSGNTIYF. This chain uses TRBV2 with TRBJ1-3; 8 nucleotides align to TRBD1. V dropped 7 bases and J dropped 0; count of bases not matched to a gene: 17. The germline V gene has CDR1 SNHLY and CDR2 FYNNEI. This CDR3 is 19 amino acids long.

The rearrangement links TRBV7-8 to TRBJ1-1; a weak D match, TRBD1 (5 bases). This CDR3 contains 12 residues. V was cut by 5 bases and J by 7 bases, with 11 bases left in between. Germline loops: CDR1 SGHVS, CDR2 FQNEAQ. The CDR3 loop reads CASSLWGDEAFF. DNA for the CDR3: TGTGCCAGCAGCCTCTGGGGGGATGAAGCTTTCTTT.

This sequence joins TRBV11-2 and TRBJ1-1; D might be TRBD1 (6 bases). The CDR3 is 19 residues long. Trimming left V 1 base short and J 0 bases short, with 21 bases between. The germline CDR1 and CDR2 sequences are SGHAT and FQNNGV. The CDR3 bases are TGTGCCAGCAGCTTAGGGCCCAGGGGTCGCAGGGAAATGAACACTGAAGCTTTCTTT. This codes for CASSLGPRGRREMNTEAFF.

The gene calls are TRBV6-2 or TRBV6-3 and TRBJ1-1, with TRBD1 identical over 9 bases. V was clipped by 0 bases and J by 4 bases; unmatched bases: 3. Germline V gene lookup returns CDR1 MNHEY and CDR2 SVGEGT. This CDR3 is 15 amino acids long. The CDR3 DNA is TGTGCCAGCAGTTACTCGGGGACAGGGACCACTGAAGCTTTCTTT. Translated: CASSYSGTGTTEAFF.